The 14 T cell receptor beta chains reported below all come from one sample, sequenced in a study of cytomegalovirus exposure and HLA in healthy donors. PCR was performed using 60 Vbeta and 13 Jbeta primers. Produced via immunoSEQ multiplex PCR; TCRdb's table is partial and in-frame only. In the table there are 120,000 or so clones, more than 60% of which are singletons. The sample was PBMCs. Every receptor here comes from a woman aged 45-65 years in good health and CMV-seropositive.

The CDR3 DNA sequence: TGTGCCAGCAGCTCGGGACTAGCCTCACCGGGGGAGCTGTTTTTT. It yields the protein CASSSGLASPGELFF. The V and J genes are TRBV9 and TRBJ2-2; 9 positions match TRBD2. This CDR3 comprises 15 residues. CDR1 is SGDLS, CDR2 YYNGEE, per germline. The J segment lost 8 bases and the V segment lost 4 bases, leaving 9 bases of the junction unmatched. Complete variable domain (other parts from reference TRBV9 and TRBJ2-2): DSGVTQTPKHLITATGQRVTLRCSPRSGDLSVYWYQQSLDQGLQFLIQYYNGEERAKGNILERFSAQQFPDLHSELNLSSLELGDSALYFCASSSGLASPGELFFGEGSRLTVL.

This clone has a handful of counts. The chain couples TRBV9 to TRBJ2-7; 11 nucleotides match TRBD2. The CDR3 extends over 13 amino acids. The V gene's germline CDR1 is SGDLS and CDR2 YYNGEE. Trimming cost V 3 bases and J 6 bases; bases outside gene matches: 2. As DNA, the CDR3 is TGTGCCAGCAGCGGTGGGACTAGCGGCGAGCAGTACTTC. Its translation: CASSGGTSGEQYF.

This clone has more than one count but fewer than ten. The chain employs TRBV5-6 and TRBJ2-7; the match to TRBD2 covers 9 bases. The CDR3 totals 16 residues. The V and J ends lost 3 bases and 3 bases, in that order; junction bases with no gene match: 10. The germline gives CDR1 SGHDT, CDR2 YYEEEE. The CDR3 loop is CASSSHPGLAHYEQYF. CDR3 DNA: TGTGCCAGCAGCTCTCATCCGGGACTAGCTCACTACGAGCAGTACTTC.

The rearrangement links TRBV4-2 to TRBJ2-5; 13 bases agree with TRBD2. Germline loops: CDR1 LGHNA, CDR2 YNFKEQ. With 1 base clipped from V and 4 bases from J, the junction kept 9 bases outside the gene matches. The CDR3 spans 18 residues. CDR3 residues: CASSQAVLAGGVGETQYF. CDR3 coding DNA: TGTGCCAGCAGCCAAGCAGTACTAGCGGGGGGGGTTGGAGAGACCCAGTACTTC.

The rearrangement links TRBV6-5 to TRBJ2-7, with a possible D match to TRBD2 (6 bases). Germline V gene lookup returns CDR1 MNHEY and CDR2 SVGAGI. This CDR3 has 15 amino acids. Trimming removed 2 bases at V and 1 base at J, with 12 bases between. CDR3 protein: CASSYISGPSYEQYF. CDR3 DNA sequence: TGTGCCAGCAGTTACATAAGCGGGCCGTCCTACGAGCAGTACTTC.

This clone was found once. The V call is TRBV7-2, the J call TRBJ1-5; D is uncertain. Germline values: CDR1 SGHTA, CDR2 FQGNSA. Trimming stripped 1 base from V and 6 bases from J, with 10 bases between. CDR3 length equals 14 residues. DNA of the CDR3: TGTGCCAGCAGCTTAGGTTGGCAGATTCAGCCCCAGCATTTT. Its translation: CASSLGWQIQPQHF. Filled out from reference TRBV7-2 and TRBJ1-5, the complete variable domain reads GAGVSQSPSNKVTEKGKDVELRCDPISGHTALYWYRQSLGQGLEFLIYFQGNSAPDKSGLPSDRFSAERTGGSVSTLTIQRTQQEDSAVYLCASSLGWQIQPQHFGDGTRLSIL.

In its sample, this clone was seen once. The chain has TRBV6-5 and TRBJ1-1, with D uncertain. CDR3 length: 13 residues. Trimming took off 6 bases at V and 2 bases at J, with 10 bases between the two ends. Germline V gene sequence: CDR1 MNHEY, CDR2 SVGAGI. In DNA, the CDR3 is TGTGCCAGCAGGGAGAGGTTTAACACTGAAGCTTTCTTT. It codes for CASRERFNTEAFF.

The V gene is TRBV27, the J gene TRBJ2-5, with 15 bases aligning to TRBD2. This CDR3 is 15 amino acids long. V was clipped by 6 bases and J by 4 bases; unmatched bases: 3. CDR1 is MNHEY, CDR2 SMNVEV, per germline (reference sequence). CDR3 amino acids: CASRKGLAGGETQYF. Written as DNA, the CDR3 is TGTGCCAGCAGAAAGGGACTAGCGGGAGGAGAGACCCAGTACTTC.

The chain is built from TRBV7-9 and TRBJ2-1; possible D gene TRBD1, 7 bases. CDR3 length: 14 amino acids. Trimming pared 11 bases from V and 7 bases from J, leaving 21 bases between. Per the germline V gene, CDR1 is SEHNR and CDR2 is FQNEAQ (reference sequence). CDR3 loop: CALRGVQGGNEQFF. CDR3 nucleotides: TGTGCCCTCAGGGGGGTTCAGGGGGGAAATGAGCAGTTCTTC.

The rearrangement uses TRBV13 and TRBJ2-7; D is unclear. The CDR3 has 18 amino acids. Per germline, CDR1 PRHDT and CDR2 FYEKMQ (reference sequence). V was clipped by 3 bases and J by 5 bases, with 26 bases between them. The CDR3 loop reads CASSFRSVNGAHRDEQYF. The CDR3 nucleotides are TGTGCCAGCAGCTTTCGATCTGTAAATGGCGCCCATCGGGACGAGCAGTACTTC.

The CDR3 loop reads CASSRGQGARSPLHF. Written as DNA, the CDR3 is TGTGCCAGCAGCCGAGGACAGGGGGCTCGATCACCCCTCCACTTT. The rearrangement joins TRBV4-2 to TRBJ1-6, with 11 nucleotides matching TRBD1. Trimming at V came to 4 bases and at J to 10 bases, leaving 6 bases not matched to a gene. Germline lookup yields CDR1 LGHNA and CDR2 YNFKEQ. CDR3 length: 15 amino acids.

This chain connects TRBV9 to TRBJ1-2, with 7 bases that match TRBD1. The CDR3 runs to 15 residues. Trimming took 3 bases from V and 4 from J; bases not matched to a gene: 9. Germline V gene sequence: CDR1 SGDLS, CDR2 YYNGEE. The CDR3 is CASSGGEGAVYGYTF. For the CDR3, the DNA is TGTGCCAGCAGCGGGGGAGAGGGGGCGGTCTATGGCTACACCTTC.

This chain links TRBV5-4 with TRBJ2-3, with a possible D match to TRBD2 (6 bases). This CDR3 has 15 residues. CDR1 is SGHNT, CDR2 YYREEE, per germline (reference sequence). V shed 3 bases and J shed 4 bases, with 15 bases lying between them. The CDR3 here is CASSSKERRADTQYF. DNA of the CDR3: TGTGCCAGCAGCTCCAAGGAGCGGAGGGCAGATACGCAGTATTTT.

V and J are TRBV9 and TRBJ2-3; tentatively, D is TRBD2 (6 bases). Germline V lookup: CDR1 SGDLS, CDR2 YYNGEE. With 2 bases removed from V and 5 bases from J, the gap between germline ends came to 18 bases. There are 16 residues in the CDR3. CDR3: CASSVNRINGGDTQYF. The CDR3 nucleotides are TGTGCCAGCAGCGTGAACAGGATAAACGGGGGAGATACGCAGTATTTT.